The 15 T cell receptor beta chains in this list originate from one sample, sequenced in a study of blood T cell repertoires in COVID-19. Sequencing was performed with immunoSEQ multiplex PCR; in TCRdb, only in-frame clones are kept and a portion is missing. The table records almost 350,000 clones, 85% to 90% of them present only once. The sequenced sample was PBMCs or T cells enriched from blood (not recorded which). The receptors were sampled from a woman aged 30 to 39 who had been exposed to COVID-19.

The V call is TRBV5-1, the J call TRBJ2-7, with D possibly matching TRBD2 (6 bases). V lost 5 bases to trimming and J lost 9 bases, with 21 bases between them. In germline, CDR1 is SGHRS, CDR2 YFSETQ. The length of the CDR3 is 14 residues. The CDR3 spells CASRPLERLEGQYF. In nucleotides, the CDR3 is TGCGCCAGCAGACCCCTGGAGAGACTAGAGGGGCAGTACTTC.

The chain carries TRBV6-6 and TRBJ2-7; the match to TRBD1 covers 7 bases. CDR3 length equals 16 residues. V shed 2 bases, J shed 0 bases, and the junction held 7 bases outside the gene matches. CDR1 is MNHNY and CDR2 is SVGAGI in the germline V gene (reference sequence). The CDR3 is CASSYGTAVSSYEQYF. Written as DNA, the CDR3 is TGTGCCAGCAGTTACGGGACAGCAGTCAGCTCCTACGAGCAGTACTTC.

The V call is TRBV5-5, the J call TRBJ2-3; D gene unclear. V was shortened by 5 bases and J by 0 bases, with 10 bases between the two germline ends. Germline V lookup: CDR1 SGHKS, CDR2 YYEKEE (reference sequence). The CDR3 runs to 14 residues. Written as DNA, the CDR3 is TGTGCCAGCAGGACGGGTTCTAGCACAGATACGCAGTATTTT. Residues: CASRTGSSTDTQYF.

This chain joins TRBV6-4 and TRBJ2-2; possibly TRBD1 for D (6 bases). Trimming pared 2 bases from V and 1 base from J, leaving 14 bases between. Looked up from germline, CDR1 is MRHNA and CDR2 is SNTAGT. The CDR3 spans 17 residues. CDR3 DNA: TGTGCCAGCAGTGACCGCCCGGACAGTTTGAACACCGGGGAGCTGTTTTTT. It codes for CASSDRPDSLNTGELFF.

The chain carries TRBV29-1 and TRBJ2-1; 7 bases agree with TRBD2. The V gene end was trimmed by 7 bases and the J gene end by 8 bases; junction bases not matched to a gene: 8. The CDR3 contains 12 residues. Per the germline V gene, CDR1 is SQVTM and CDR2 is ANQGSEA. The CDR3 protein is CSGWWAGDEQFF. The DNA for the CDR3 is TGCAGCGGTTGGTGGGCGGGGGATGAGCAGTTCTTC.

The genes are TRBV30 and TRBJ1-4; D unclear. V lost 3 bases, J lost 0 bases, and 11 bases lay in between. Germline CDR1 reads GTSNPN; CDR2 reads SVGIG (reference sequence). CDR3 size: 15 residues. This chain's CDR3 is CAWRSWTATNEKLFF. Written as DNA, the CDR3 is TGTGCCTGGAGATCCTGGACTGCAACTAATGAAAAACTGTTTTTT.

V usage is TRBV18 and J usage is TRBJ1-2; maybe TRBD1 (6 bases). V shed 2 bases and J shed 7 bases, with 14 bases lying between them. Germline CDR1 and CDR2: KGHSH and LQKENI. The CDR3 covers 14 residues. CDR3 DNA: TGTGCCAGCTCACCAACCAGGGGCGAGGCTGGCTACACCTTC. Translating it yields CASSPTRGEAGYTF. The variable domain in full, completed from reference TRBV18 and TRBJ1-2, reads NAGVMQNPRHLVRRRGQEARLRCSPMKGHSHVYWYRQLPEEGLKFMVYLQKENIIDESGMPKERFSAEFPKEGPSILRIQQVVRGDSAAYFCASSPTRGEAGYTFGSGTRLTVV.

A remark on this clone: Mismatch with germline at one junction end may stem from a read error. This chain joins TRBV7-7 and TRBJ1-4; TRBD1 is a possible D gene (6 bases). The germline V gene has CDR1 SSHAT and CDR2 FNYEAQ (reference sequence). The CDR3 contains 15 residues. This CDR3 is CASSLGTTTNEKLFF. CDR3 DNA sequence: TGTGCTAGCAGCCTCGGGACAACAACTAATGAAAAACTGTTTTTT.

V and J are TRBV18 and TRBJ1-5, with TRBD1 matching over 9 bases. CDR1 and CDR2 (germline): KGHSH, LQKENI. The CDR3 totals 17 residues. Trimming took 3 bases from V and 7 from J; bases not matched to a gene: 13. DNA for the CDR3: TGTGCCAGCTCACCTCCCGGGGTAACAGGGGGCCGGCAGCCCCAGCATTTT. Encoded protein: CASSPPGVTGGRQPQHF. The entire variable domain, with the rest obtained from reference TRBV18 and TRBJ1-5, is as follows: NAGVMQNPRHLVRRRGQEARLRCSPMKGHSHVYWYRQLPEEGLKFMVYLQKENIIDESGMPKERFSAEFPKEGPSILRIQQVVRGDSAAYFCASSPPGVTGGRQPQHFGDGTRLSIL.

Regarding this clone: Germline is not matched at one junction end, which may reflect a read error. The rearrangement uses TRBV5-1 and TRBJ1-1; perhaps TRBD1 as D (5 bases). Germline values: CDR1 SGHRS, CDR2 YFSETQ. The CDR3 contains 16 residues. DNA for the CDR3: TGCGCCAGCAGCTTGGTCGGGTCCGGGGGGAACGCTGAAGCTTTCTTT. This encodes CASSLVGSGGNAEAFF. The variable domain in full, with the rest retrieved from reference TRBV5-1 and TRBJ1-1, is KAGVTQTPRYLIKTRGQQVTLSCSPISGHRSVSWYQQTPGQGLQFLFEYFSETQRNKGNFPGRFSGRQFSNSRSEMNVSTLELGDSALYLCASSLVGSGGNAEAFFGQGTRLTVV.

J is TRBJ1-5 and V is TRBV19; tentatively, D is TRBD1 (6 bases). Germline CDR1 LNHDA, CDR2 SQIVND (reference sequence). This CDR3 region has 14 residues. V lost 1 base to trimming and J lost 9 bases, with 13 bases between them. The CDR3 spells CASSIGKGEWPQHF. The CDR3 DNA reads as TGTGCCAGTAGTATAGGGAAGGGGGAATGGCCCCAGCATTTT.

The chain carries TRBV6-6 and TRBJ1-1; TRBD1 matches 7 bases. With 6 bases clipped from V and 5 bases from J, the junction kept 6 bases outside the gene matches. CDR1 is MNHNY and CDR2 is SVGAGI in the germline V gene (reference sequence). This CDR3 is 13 amino acids long. The CDR3, as DNA: TGTGCCAGCAGCGGGGGCAGGGGGACTGAAGCTTTCTTT. It specifies CASSGGRGTEAFF.

The rearrangement uses TRBV15 and TRBJ1-2; 11 bases agree with TRBD1. The CDR3 spans 15 residues. Germline CDR1 reads LNHNV; CDR2 reads YYDKDF (reference sequence). V lost 5 bases and J lost 8; bases outside the gene matches: 10. CDR3 in DNA: TGTGCCACCAGCTACCGGGACAGGGGGTTCGGGGGCTACACCTTC. Translation: CATSYRDRGFGGYTF.

This clone occurred a few times. The J gene is TRBJ1-1, the V gene TRBV28; 7 bases agree with TRBD1. CDR1 and CDR2 (germline): MDHEN, SYDVKM. This CDR3 is built from 14 residues. V shed 5 bases and J 1 base; nucleotides not matched to a gene: 4. In DNA, the CDR3 is TGTGCCAGCAGTCGCCGACAGGGGAACACTGAAGCTTTCTTT. Its protein is CASSRRQGNTEAFF. The entire variable domain, with the rest obtained from reference TRBV28 and TRBJ1-1, is as follows: DVKVTQSSRYLVKRTGEKVFLECVQDMDHENMFWYRQDPGLGLRLIYFSYDVKMKEKGDIPEGYSVSREKKERFSLILESASTNQTSMYLCASSRRQGNTEAFFGQGTRLTVV.

The chain joins TRBV3-1 (or the pseudogene TRBV3-2) to TRBJ1-2; 8 bases match TRBD1. The CDR3 totals 15 residues. CDR1 LGHDT and CDR2 YNNKEL come from the germline V gene (reference sequence). After removal of 4 bases from V and 3 bases from J, the junction contained 7 bases not matched to a gene. CDR3 in DNA: TGTGCCAGCAGCCCCGGAGGACAGGGATACTATGGCTACACCTTC. It specifies CASSPGGQGYYGYTF.